Described below is a single TCR beta chain sequence and its context. A history of autoimmune disease or systemic immunosuppression excluded patients. The sample originates from a study of OX40 agonist ivuxolimab in advanced cancers. This CDR3 region has 15 residues. CDR1 and CDR2 from the germline V gene are SEHNR and FQNEAQ (reference sequence). Trimming shortened V by 5 bases and J by 4 bases, and 15 bases separated the two germline ends. Assay used: immunoSEQ multiplex PCR; TCRdb lists only in-frame clones, some missing. In the table there are some 80,000 clones, about 88% of which are singletons. V and J are TRBV7-9 and TRBJ2-1, with D possibly TRBD2 on 6 matching bases. The starting material was CD4+ or CD8+ T cells sorted from blood, obtained in a trial of the OX40 agonist ivuxolimab. This TCR was sampled from an adult with an advanced solid tumor such as melanoma, head and neck, liver or kidney cancer. The CDR3 protein is CASSGSGQLYNEQFF. DNA for the CDR3: TGTGCCAGCAGCGGCAGCGGGCAATTATACAATGAGCAGTTCTTC.